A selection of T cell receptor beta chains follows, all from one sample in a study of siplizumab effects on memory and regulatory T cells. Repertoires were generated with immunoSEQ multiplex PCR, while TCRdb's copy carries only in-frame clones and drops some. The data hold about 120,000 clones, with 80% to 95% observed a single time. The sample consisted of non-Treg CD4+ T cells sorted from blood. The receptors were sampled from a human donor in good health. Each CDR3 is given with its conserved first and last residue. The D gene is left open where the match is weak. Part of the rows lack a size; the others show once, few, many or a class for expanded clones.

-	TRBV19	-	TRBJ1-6	CASGEGSSYNSPLHF	TGTGCCAGTGGGGAGGGGAGCTCCTATAATTCACCCCTCCACTTT
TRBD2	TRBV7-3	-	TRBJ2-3	CASSLVAGGRDTQYF	TGTGCCAGCAGCTTAGTAGCGGGGGGGCGAGATACGCAGTATTTT
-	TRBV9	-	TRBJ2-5	CASSVGAGALQETQYF	TGTGCCAGCAGCGTAGGGGCAGGAGCCCTCCAAGAGACCCAGTACTTC
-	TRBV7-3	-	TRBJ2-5	CASSPVVNGGLTGTQYF	TGTGCCAGCAGCCCCGTGGTCAACGGGGGCCTCACGGGGACCCAGTACTTC
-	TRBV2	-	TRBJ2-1	CASILSASSYNEQFF	TGTGCCAGCATACTTAGCGCGAGCTCCTACAATGAGCAGTTCTTC
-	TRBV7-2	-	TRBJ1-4	CASSLVVGTSNEKLFF	TGTGCCAGCAGCTTAGTCGTCGGGACAAGTAATGAAAAACTGTTTTTT
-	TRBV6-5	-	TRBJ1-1	CASSGVLGTEAFF	TGTGCCAGCAGCGGGGTTTTGGGTACTGAAGCTTTCTTT
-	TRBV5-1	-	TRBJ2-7	CASSYGRGREQYF	TGCGCCAGCAGCTATGGACGGGGTAGAGAGCAGTACTTC
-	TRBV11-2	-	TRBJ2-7	CASSPGTLPYEQYF	TGTGCCAGCAGCCCTGGGACACTTCCCTACGAGCAGTACTTC
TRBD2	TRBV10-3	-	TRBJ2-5	CAPRGGERETQYF	TGTGCCCCCCGCGGGGGGGAACGAGAGACCCAGTACTTC
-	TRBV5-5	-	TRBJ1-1	CASSLILNTEAFF	TGTGCCAGCAGCTTGATATTAAACACTGAAGCTTTCTTT
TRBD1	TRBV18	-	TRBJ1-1	CASSAIGTVNTEAFF	TGTGCCAGCTCAGCCATCGGGACAGTGAACACTGAAGCTTTCTTT
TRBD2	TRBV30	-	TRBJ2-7	CAWVGTSGYEQYF	TGTGCCTGGGTCGGGACTAGCGGCTACGAGCAGTACTTC
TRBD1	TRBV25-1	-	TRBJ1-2	CASSLDRARGYTF	TGTGCCAGCAGTTTGGACAGGGCTAGAGGCTACACCTTC
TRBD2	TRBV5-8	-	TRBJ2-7	CASSQFAGGGSSYEQYF	TGCGCCAGCAGCCAATTCGCCGGCGGCGGGAGCTCCTACGAGCAGTACTTC
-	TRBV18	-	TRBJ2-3	CASSPPGGADTQYF	TGTGCCAGCTCACCGCCTGGGGGAGCAGATACGCAGTATTTT
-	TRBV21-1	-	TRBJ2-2	CASSKAASGGAGELFF	TGTGCCAGCAGCAAAGCGGCTAGCGGGGGGGCCGGGGAGCTGTTTTTT
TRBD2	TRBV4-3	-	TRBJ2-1	CASSQDFTSGGWEQFF	TGCGCCAGCAGCCAAGATTTTACTAGCGGGGGCTGGGAGCAGTTCTTC
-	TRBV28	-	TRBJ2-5	CASSLGGGETQYF	TGTGCCAGCAGTTTGGGGGGCGGAGAGACCCAGTACTTC
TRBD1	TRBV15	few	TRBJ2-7	CATSERAGGSYEQYF	TGTGCCACCAGCGAAAGGGCAGGGGGCTCCTACGAGCAGTACTTC
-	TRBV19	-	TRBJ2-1	CASKAAGVVKQFF	TGTGCCAGTAAGGCAGCAGGGGTCGTGAAGCAGTTCTTC
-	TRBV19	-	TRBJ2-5	CASSHPPYQETQYF	TGTGCCAGTAGTCATCCCCCGTACCAAGAGACCCAGTACTTC
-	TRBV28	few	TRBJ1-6	CASSPGQLTSPLHF	TGTGCCAGCAGTCCGGGACAATTGACGTCACCCCTCCACTTT
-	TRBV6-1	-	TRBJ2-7	CASSPRTPAYEQYF	TGTGCCAGCAGTCCCCGGACACCTGCCTACGAGCAGTACTTC
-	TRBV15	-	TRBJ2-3	CATSRGSDAGGSDTQYF	TGTGCCACCAGCAGGGGATCAGACGCCGGCGGATCAGATACGCAGTATTTT
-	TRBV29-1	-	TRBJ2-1	CSVGGRNANNEQFF	TGCAGCGTTGGAGGAAGGAATGCGAACAATGAGCAGTTCTTC
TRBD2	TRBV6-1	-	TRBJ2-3	CASRLGTSGEATQYF	TGTGCCAGCAGACTTGGGACTAGCGGGGAAGCTACGCAGTATTTT
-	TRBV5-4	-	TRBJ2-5	CASSLVDTQETQYF	TGTGCCAGCAGCTTGGTGGACACCCAAGAGACCCAGTACTTC
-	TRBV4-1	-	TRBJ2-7	CASSQVQENRGEQYF	TGCGCCAGCAGCCAAGTACAGGAAAACCGCGGTGAGCAGTACTTC
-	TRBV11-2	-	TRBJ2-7	CASSPRFYEQYF	TGTGCCAGCAGCCCACGCTTCTACGAGCAGTACTTC
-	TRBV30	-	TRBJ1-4	CAWSVHERPGEKLFF	TGTGCCTGGAGTGTACACGAGAGGCCGGGGGAAAAACTGTTTTTT
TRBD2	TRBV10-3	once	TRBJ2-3	CAISGTSGTDTQYF	TGTGCCATCAGTGGGACTAGCGGCACAGATACGCAGTATTTT
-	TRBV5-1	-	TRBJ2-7	CASSPDSQYEQYF	TGCGCCAGCAGCCCAGACAGTCAGTACGAGCAGTACTTC
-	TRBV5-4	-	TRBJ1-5	CASSLGGTSNQPQHF	TGTGCCAGCAGCTTGGGGGGGACGAGCAATCAGCCCCAGCATTTT
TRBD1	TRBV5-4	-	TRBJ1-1	CASSLGQGRVKNEAFF	TGTGCCAGCAGCCTGGGACAGGGCAGGGTGAAAAATGAAGCTTTCTTT
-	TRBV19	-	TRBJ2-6	CASSMVAGANVLTF	TGTGCCAGTAGTATGGTGGCTGGGGCCAACGTCCTGACTTTC
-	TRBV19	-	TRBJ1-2	CASSIPTGFGYTF	TGTGCCAGTAGTATCCCCACAGGGTTTGGCTACACCTTC
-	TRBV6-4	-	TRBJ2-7	CASSLEGGGEQYF	TGTGCCAGCAGTCTCGAAGGGGGGGGCGAGCAGTACTTC
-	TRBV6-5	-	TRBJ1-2	CASSLGANYGYTF	TGTGCCAGCAGCCTCGGAGCTAACTATGGCTACACCTTC
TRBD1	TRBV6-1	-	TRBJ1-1	CASSVLDRGETEAFF	TGTGCCAGCAGTGTCCTGGACAGGGGAGAAACTGAAGCTTTCTTT
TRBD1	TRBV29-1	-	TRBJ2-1	CSVVFDRGGFYNEQFF	TGCAGCGTTGTCTTCGACAGGGGGGGATTCTACAATGAGCAGTTCTTC
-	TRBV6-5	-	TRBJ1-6	CASSRTGPYNSPLHF	TGTGCCAGCAGTCGGACTGGCCCCTATAATTCACCCCTCCACTTT
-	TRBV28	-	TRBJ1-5	CASSLSLGRVFEPQHF	TGTGCCAGCAGTTTATCGTTGGGCAGGGTTTTCGAGCCCCAGCATTTT
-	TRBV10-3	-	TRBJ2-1	CAISEGGSGSSSYNEQFF	TGTGCCATCAGTGAGGGGGGGAGCGGGTCGAGCTCCTACAATGAGCAGTTCTTC
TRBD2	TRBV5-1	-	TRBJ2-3	CASSPGTSGDFTDTQYF	TGCGCCAGCAGCCCCGGGACTAGCGGGGATTTCACAGATACGCAGTATTTT
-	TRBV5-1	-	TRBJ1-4	CASSASLPGDEKLFF	TGCGCCAGCAGCGCGTCCCTACCTGGGGACGAAAAACTGTTTTTT
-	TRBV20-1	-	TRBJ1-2	CSASYYGYTF	TGCAGTGCTAGCTATTATGGCTACACCTTC
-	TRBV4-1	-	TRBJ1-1	CASSQEGVQRLFRYTEAFF	TGCGCCAGCAGCCAAGAGGGGGTACAGCGGCTTTTTAGGTATACTGAAGCTTTCTTT
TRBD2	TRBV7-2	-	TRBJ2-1	CASSLGLAVNEQFF	TGTGCCAGCAGCTTAGGACTAGCGGTTAATGAGCAGTTCTTC
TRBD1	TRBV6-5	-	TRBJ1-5	CASSYSDRSSQPQHF	TGTGCCAGCAGTTACTCGGACAGGTCAAGTCAGCCCCAGCATTTT
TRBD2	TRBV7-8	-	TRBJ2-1	CASSLALEGGTYNEQFF	TGTGCCAGCAGCTTAGCCCTCGAGGGAGGGACCTACAATGAGCAGTTCTTC
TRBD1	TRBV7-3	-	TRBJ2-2	CASSPGDRGNTGELFF	TGTGCCAGCAGCCCCGGCGACAGGGGGAACACCGGGGAGCTGTTTTTT
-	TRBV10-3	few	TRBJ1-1	CAIRESTEAFF	TGTGCCATCAGGGAATCCACTGAAGCTTTCTTT
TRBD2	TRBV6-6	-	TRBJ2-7	CASSPGTSGSYEQYF	TGTGCCAGCAGCCCCGGGACTAGCGGATCCTACGAGCAGTACTTC
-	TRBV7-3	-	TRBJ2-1	CASSLTGVGSYNEQFF	TGTGCCAGCAGCTTAACAGGGGTCGGCTCCTACAATGAGCAGTTCTTC
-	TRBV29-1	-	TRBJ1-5	CSVREGNQPQHF	TGCAGCGTCCGGGAGGGGAATCAGCCCCAGCATTTT
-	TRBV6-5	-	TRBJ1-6	CASRSQGGSHSPLHF	TGTGCCAGCAGGTCACAGGGAGGGTCACATTCACCCCTCCACTTT
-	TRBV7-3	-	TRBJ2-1	CASSLGQGNNEQFF	TGTGCCAGCAGCTTAGGGCAGGGGAACAATGAGCAGTTCTTC
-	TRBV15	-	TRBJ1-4	CATSRVIGQLYEKLFF	TGTGCCACCAGCAGAGTCATCGGACAGCTTTATGAAAAACTGTTTTTT